A single TCR beta chain is shown here with its context. As originally analysed: Nucleated cell number was recorded as an estimate derived from reference gene primer amplification. Profiling relied on immunoSEQ multiplex PCR, and the TCRdb table lists in-frame clones only, not all of them. Clonal size and the V and J genes are those of that table, whereas D and trimming came from the DNA. Of roughly 250,000 clones in the sample, approximately 88% were seen once. This specimen belongs to a study of blood T cell repertoires in COVID-19. The wider study: Italy, Spain and the United States were the sources of the convalescent and acute COVID-19 samples.

The participants were between roughly 18 and 89 years old and came from about two dozen US areas. Sample: PBMCs or T cells enriched from blood (not recorded which). The sequence was collected from a woman between 40 and 50 years old with acute COVID-19.

The CDR3 coding sequence is TGTGCCAGCAGCTTCCTACGGGGTGAAGCTTTCTTT. Amino acid sequence: CASSFLRGEAFF. V usage is TRBV5-4 and J usage is TRBJ1-1; D not certain. This CDR3 is 12 amino acids long. Trimming removed 2 bases from V and 7 bases from J, with 9 bases in between. Per germline, CDR1 SGHNT and CDR2 YYREEE (reference sequence).